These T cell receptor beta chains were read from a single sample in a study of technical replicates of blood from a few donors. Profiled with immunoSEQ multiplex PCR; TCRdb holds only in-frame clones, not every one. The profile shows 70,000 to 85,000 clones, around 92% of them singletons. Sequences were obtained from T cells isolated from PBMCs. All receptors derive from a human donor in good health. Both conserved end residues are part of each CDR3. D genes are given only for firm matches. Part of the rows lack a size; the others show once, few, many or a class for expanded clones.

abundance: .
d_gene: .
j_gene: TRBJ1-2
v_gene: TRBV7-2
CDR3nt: TGTGCCAGCAGCGTTACCAGGGGCCTCTATGGCTACACCTTC
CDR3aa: CASSVTRGLYGYTF

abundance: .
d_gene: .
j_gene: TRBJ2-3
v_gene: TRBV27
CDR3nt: TGTGCCAGCAGTTTCCTCGGGGGAACGGACACAGATACGCAGTATTTT
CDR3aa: CASSFLGGTDTDTQYF

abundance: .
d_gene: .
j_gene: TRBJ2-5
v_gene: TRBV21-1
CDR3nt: TGTGCCAGCTGGCGGGGACAGACAAAAGAGACCCAGTACTTC
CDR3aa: CASWRGQTKETQYF

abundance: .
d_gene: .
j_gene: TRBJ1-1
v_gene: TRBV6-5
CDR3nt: TGTGCCAGCAGTCTCTCAGGCTACCGGGAAGCTTTCTTT
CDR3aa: CASSLSGYREAFF

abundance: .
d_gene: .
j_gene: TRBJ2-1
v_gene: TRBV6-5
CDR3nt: TGTGCCAGCAGTTACTCTAGATTCAATGAGCAGTTCTTC
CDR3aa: CASSYSRFNEQFF

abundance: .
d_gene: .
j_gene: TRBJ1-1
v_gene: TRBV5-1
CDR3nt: TGCGCCAGCAGTCTCAGGGATACAAACACTGAAGCTTTCTTT
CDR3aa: CASSLRDTNTEAFF

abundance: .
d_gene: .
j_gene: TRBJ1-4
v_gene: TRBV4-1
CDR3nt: TGCGCCAGCAGCCAACTCGGACTGAAACGGGAAAAACTGTTTTTT
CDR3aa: CASSQLGLKREKLFF

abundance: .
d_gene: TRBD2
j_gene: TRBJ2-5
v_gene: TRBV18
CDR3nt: TGTGCCAGCTCACCTCGGACTAGCGGTGCGGCAGAGACCCAGTACTTC
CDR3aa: CASSPRTSGAAETQYF

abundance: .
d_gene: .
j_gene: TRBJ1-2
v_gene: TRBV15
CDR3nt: TGTGCCACCAGCAGGGGGACACAGGGCGACTATGGCTACACCTTC
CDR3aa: CATSRGTQGDYGYTF

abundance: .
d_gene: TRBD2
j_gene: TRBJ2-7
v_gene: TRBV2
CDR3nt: TGTGCCAGCAGTGGAGCTAGCGGGGGGGGGTTCTCCTACGAGCAGTACTTC
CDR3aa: CASSGASGGGFSYEQYF

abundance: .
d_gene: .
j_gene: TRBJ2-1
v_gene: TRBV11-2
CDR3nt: TGTGCCAGCAGCCACAGCTACGAGCAGTTCTTC
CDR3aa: CASSHSYEQFF

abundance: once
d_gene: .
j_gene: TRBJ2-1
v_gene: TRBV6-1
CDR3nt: TGTGCCAGCAGTGAAGGAGTACCCCGATACCATGAGCAGTTCTTC
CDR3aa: CASSEGVPRYHEQFF

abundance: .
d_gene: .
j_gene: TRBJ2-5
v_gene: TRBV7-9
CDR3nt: TGTGCCGGCGGCCGCCAGCAAGAGACCCAGTACTTC
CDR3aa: CAGGRQQETQYF

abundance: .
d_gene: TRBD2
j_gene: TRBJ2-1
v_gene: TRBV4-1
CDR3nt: TGCGCCAGCAGCCAAGGACTAGCGGGATTATTTTACAATGAGCAGTTCTTC
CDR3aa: CASSQGLAGLFYNEQFF

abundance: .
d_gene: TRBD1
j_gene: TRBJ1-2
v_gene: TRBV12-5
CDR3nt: TGTGCTAGTGGGACCGTACTGGGACAGGGGGTTTTTGGCTACACCTTC
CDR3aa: CASGTVLGQGVFGYTF

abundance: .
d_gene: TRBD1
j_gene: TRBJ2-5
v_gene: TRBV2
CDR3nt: TGTGCCAGCAGTGGGACAGGGGGCGCAGAAGAGACCCAGTACTTC
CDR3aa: CASSGTGGAEETQYF

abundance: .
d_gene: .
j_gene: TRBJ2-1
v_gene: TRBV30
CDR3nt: TGTGCCGCCCAGACTGGAAATGAGCAGTTCTTC
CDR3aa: CAAQTGNEQFF

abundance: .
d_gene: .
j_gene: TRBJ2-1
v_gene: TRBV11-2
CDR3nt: TGTGCCAGCAGGCAACTCGCGGGACAGATCTACAATGAGCAGTTCTTC
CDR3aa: CASRQLAGQIYNEQFF

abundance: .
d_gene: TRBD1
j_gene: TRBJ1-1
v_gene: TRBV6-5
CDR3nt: TGTGCCAGCAGCGTAGACAGGGTCGGAACTGAAGCTTTCTTT
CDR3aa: CASSVDRVGTEAFF

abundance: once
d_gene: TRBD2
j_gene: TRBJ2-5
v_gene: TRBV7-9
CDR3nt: TGTGCCAGCAGCGCATCAGCGGGAATAGGGGAGACCCAGTACTTC
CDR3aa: CASSASAGIGETQYF

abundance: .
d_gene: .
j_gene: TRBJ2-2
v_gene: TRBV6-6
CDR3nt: TGTGCCAGCAGTTACATTGGAGGAGCGAACACCGGGGAGCTGTTTTTT
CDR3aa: CASSYIGGANTGELFF

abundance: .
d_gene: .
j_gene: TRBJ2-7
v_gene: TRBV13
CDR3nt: TGTGCCAGCAGCTTAGGCCTTCTGCGGGGCGAGCAGTACTTC
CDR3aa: CASSLGLLRGEQYF

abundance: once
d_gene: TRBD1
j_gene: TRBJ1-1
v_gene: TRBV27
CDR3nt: TGTGCCAGCAGCAACGGACAGGGGACTGAAGCTTTCTTT
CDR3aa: CASSNGQGTEAFF

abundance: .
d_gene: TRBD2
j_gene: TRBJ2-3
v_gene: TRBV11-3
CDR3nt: TGTGCCAGCAGCCAGGGACTAGCTAGCACAGATACGCAGTATTTT
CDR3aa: CASSQGLASTDTQYF